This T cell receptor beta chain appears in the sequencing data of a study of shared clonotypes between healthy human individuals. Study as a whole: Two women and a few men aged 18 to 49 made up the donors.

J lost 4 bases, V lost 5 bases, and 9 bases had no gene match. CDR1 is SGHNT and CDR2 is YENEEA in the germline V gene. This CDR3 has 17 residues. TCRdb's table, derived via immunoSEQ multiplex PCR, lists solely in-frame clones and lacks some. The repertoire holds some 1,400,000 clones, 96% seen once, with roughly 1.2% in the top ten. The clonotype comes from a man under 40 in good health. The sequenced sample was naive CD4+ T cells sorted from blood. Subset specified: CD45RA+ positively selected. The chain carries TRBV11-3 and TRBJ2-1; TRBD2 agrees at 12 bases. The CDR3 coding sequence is TGTGCCAGCAGCCCCAGTGGGACTAGCGGGCAATACAATGAGCAGTTCTTC. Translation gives CASSPSGTSGQYNEQFF.